This TCR beta chain emerged from a study of OX40 agonist ivuxolimab in advanced cancers. Study-level information: The patients received agonistic anti-OX40 (CD134) antibody ivuxolimab.

Overall study findings and caveats: It was not determined which antigens were specifically recognized by the peripheral T cells that had undergone clonal expansion.

Assay: immunoSEQ multiplex PCR; the TCRdb copy retains only in-frame clones and omits some. The sample records about 69,000 clones, 87% being singletons. This clone has more than one count but fewer than ten. What it binds is not known. V gave up 3 bases and J gave up 0 bases; unmatched junction bases: 5. The CDR3 runs to 16 residues. CDR1 SGHDT and CDR2 YYEEEE come from the germline V gene. This clonotype originated in an adult with an advanced solid tumor such as melanoma, head and neck, liver or kidney cancer. V gene TRBV5-6 combines with J gene TRBJ2-1; 8 nucleotides agree with TRBD2. Sample: CD4+ or CD8+ T cells sorted from blood, taken in a trial of the OX40 agonist ivuxolimab. CDR3 sequence (DNA): TGTGCCAGCAGCTATCAAGGGACTAGCTCCTACAATGAGCAGTTCTTC. Translating it yields CASSYQGTSSYNEQFF.